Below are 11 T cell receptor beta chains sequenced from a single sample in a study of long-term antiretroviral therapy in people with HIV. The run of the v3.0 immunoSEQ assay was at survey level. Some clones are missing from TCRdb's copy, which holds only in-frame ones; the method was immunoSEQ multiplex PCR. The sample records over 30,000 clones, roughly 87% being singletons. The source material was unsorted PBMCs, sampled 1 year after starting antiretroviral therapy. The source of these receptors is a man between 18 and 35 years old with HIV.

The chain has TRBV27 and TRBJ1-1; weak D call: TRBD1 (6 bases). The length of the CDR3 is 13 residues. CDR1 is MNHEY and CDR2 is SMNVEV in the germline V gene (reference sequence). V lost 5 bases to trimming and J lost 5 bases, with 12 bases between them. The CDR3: CASSPGVRTEAFF. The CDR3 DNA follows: TGTGCCAGCAGTCCAGGGGTTCGGACTGAAGCTTTCTTT.

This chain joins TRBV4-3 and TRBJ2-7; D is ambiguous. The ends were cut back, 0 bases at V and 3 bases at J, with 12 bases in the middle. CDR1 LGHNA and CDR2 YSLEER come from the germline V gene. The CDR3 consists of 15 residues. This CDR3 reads CASSQDDAYVYEQYF. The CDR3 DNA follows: TGCGCCAGCAGCCAAGATGATGCGTACGTCTACGAGCAGTACTTC.

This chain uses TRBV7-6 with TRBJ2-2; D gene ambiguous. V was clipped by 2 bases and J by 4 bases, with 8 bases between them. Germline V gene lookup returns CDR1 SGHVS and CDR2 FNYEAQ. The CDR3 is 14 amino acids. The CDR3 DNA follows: TGTGCCAGCAGCTTAATATCGGCCACCGGGGAGCTGTTTTTT. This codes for CASSLISATGELFF.

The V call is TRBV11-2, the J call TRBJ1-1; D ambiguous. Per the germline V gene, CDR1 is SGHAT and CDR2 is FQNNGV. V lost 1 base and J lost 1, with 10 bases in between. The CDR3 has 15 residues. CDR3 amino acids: CASSLVPTKNTEAFF. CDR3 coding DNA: TGTGCCAGCAGCTTAGTCCCCACAAAGAACACTGAAGCTTTCTTT.

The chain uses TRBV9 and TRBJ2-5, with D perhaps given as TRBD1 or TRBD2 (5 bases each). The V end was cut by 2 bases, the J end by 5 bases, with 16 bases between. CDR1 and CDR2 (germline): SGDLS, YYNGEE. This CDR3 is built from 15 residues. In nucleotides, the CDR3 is TGTGCCAGCAGCGTGGGTGGGGGATTTGGGGAGACCCAGTACTTC. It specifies CASSVGGGFGETQYF.

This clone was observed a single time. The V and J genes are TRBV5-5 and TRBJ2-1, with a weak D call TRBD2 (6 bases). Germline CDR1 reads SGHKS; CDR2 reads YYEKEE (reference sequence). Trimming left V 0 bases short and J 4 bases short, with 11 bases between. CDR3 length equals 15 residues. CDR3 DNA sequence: TGTGCCAGCAGCTTGGAGGGGAGGATTTACAATGAGCAGTTCTTC. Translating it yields CASSLEGRIYNEQFF.

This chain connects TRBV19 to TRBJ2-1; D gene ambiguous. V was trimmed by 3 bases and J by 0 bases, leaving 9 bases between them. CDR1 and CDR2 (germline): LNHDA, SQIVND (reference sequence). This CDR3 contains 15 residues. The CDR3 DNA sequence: TGTGCCAGTAGTATCTCGGGTTCCTCCTACAATGAGCAGTTCTTC. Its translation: CASSISGSSYNEQFF.

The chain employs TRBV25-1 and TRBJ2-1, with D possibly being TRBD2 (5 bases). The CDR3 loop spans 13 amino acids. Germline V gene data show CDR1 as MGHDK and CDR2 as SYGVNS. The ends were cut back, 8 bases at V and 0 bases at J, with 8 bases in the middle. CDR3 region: CASGRSSYNEQFF. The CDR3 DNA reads TGTGCCAGCGGGAGAAGCTCCTACAATGAGCAGTTCTTC.

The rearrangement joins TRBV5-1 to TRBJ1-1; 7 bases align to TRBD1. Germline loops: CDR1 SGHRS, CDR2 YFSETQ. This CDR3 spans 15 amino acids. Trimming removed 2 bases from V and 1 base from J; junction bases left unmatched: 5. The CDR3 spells CASSFDRVGNTEAFF. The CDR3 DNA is TGCGCCAGCAGCTTTGACAGGGTAGGGAACACTGAAGCTTTCTTT.

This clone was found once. The CDR3 nucleotides are TGCGCCAGCAGCCAAATCACCGGAGAAAATCAGCCCCAGCATTTT. Translating gives CASSQITGENQPQHF. The chain has TRBV4-3 and TRBJ1-5; D gene ambiguous. This CDR3 spans 15 amino acids. CDR1 is LGHNA, CDR2 YSLEER, per germline. Trimming stripped 2 bases from V and 4 bases from J, with 12 bases between.

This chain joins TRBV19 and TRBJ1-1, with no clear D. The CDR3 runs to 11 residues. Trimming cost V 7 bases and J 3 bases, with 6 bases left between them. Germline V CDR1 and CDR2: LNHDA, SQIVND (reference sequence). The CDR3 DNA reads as TGTGCCAGTACCGCGTACACTGAAGCTTTCTTT. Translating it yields CASTAYTEAFF. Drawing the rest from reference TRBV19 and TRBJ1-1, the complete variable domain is DGGITQSPKYLFRKEGQNVTLSCEQNLNHDAMYWYRQDPGQGLRLIYYSQIVNDFQKGDIAEGYSVSREKKESFPLTVTSAQKNPTAFYLCASTAYTEAFFGQGTRLTVV.